Following are 2 T cell receptor beta chains from one sample sequenced in a study of blood T cell repertoires in COVID-19. This table comes from immunoSEQ multiplex PCR, and its TCRdb copy is limited to in-frame clones, with some not included. Of some 170,000 clones listed, roughly 79% were seen once; the top ten hold approximately 26%. Sequencing was performed on peripheral blood. Receptors originate from a woman between 65 and 79 years old with acute or convalescent COVID-19.

The CDR3 DNA sequence: TGTGCCACCAGTGACCGTAACAGGGGGGAAACCGGGGAGCTGTTTTTT. Its protein is CATSDRNRGETGELFF. The chain combines TRBV24-1 with TRBJ2-2; TRBD1 agrees at 8 bases. Trimming removed 4 bases from V and 5 bases from J; junction bases left unmatched: 8. CDR3 length: 16 residues. Germline CDR1 reads KGHDR; CDR2 reads SFDVKD.

This sequence joins TRBV4-1 and TRBJ2-5; TRBD2 agrees at 8 bases. CDR1 is MGHRA and CDR2 is YSYEKL in the germline V gene. This CDR3 contains 15 residues. V gave up 1 base and J gave up 9 bases; unmatched junction bases: 10. The CDR3 sequence is CASSQGWMGSGAQYF. The CDR3 region has the DNA TGCGCCAGCAGCCAAGGTTGGATGGGTAGCGGGGCCCAGTACTTC.